Described below is a single T cell receptor (beta chain) sequence and its context. The data stem from a study of blood T cell repertoires in COVID-19. Study-level background: Acute-phase and convalescent COVID-19 samples originated in the United States, Italy and Spain. T cells, B-cell-depleted T cells, or PBMCs provided the cDNA or gDNA that served as material.

Original methodology: Reference gene primer amplification in the assay estimated nucleated cell counts. Assay: immunoSEQ multiplex PCR; the TCRdb copy retains only in-frame clones and omits some. For V, J and clone size, that table is used; D and trimming come from the DNA. The sample has about 300,000 clones, about nine tenths seen once. J gave up 6 bases and V 6 bases, and 12 bases lay outside the gene matches. The CDR3 is 17 amino acids. From germline, CDR1 is LNHDA and CDR2 SQIVND (reference sequence). Sequencing was performed on peripheral blood. The sequence was collected from a woman aged 30 to 39 who had recovered from COVID-19. The chain has TRBV19 and TRBJ1-5, with 12 bases that match TRBD1. CDR3 region: CASSFNRDRGLSQPQHF. The CDR3 DNA sequence: TGTGCCAGTAGCTTTAATCGGGACAGGGGGCTCAGTCAGCCCCAGCATTTT.